This T cell receptor beta chain was observed in a study of beta chain features in type 1 diabetes. Study findings and constraints: Patients with type 1 diabetes carried fewer insertions and had more deletions at their VDJ junctions. When Type 1 diabetes patients were examined, their TCRB CDR3s proved moderately but significantly shorter in all four CD4+ subsets.

In the case of this clone: Its cognate antigen is unknown.

Germline assignment: CDR1 MNHEY and CDR2 SVGAGI. V dropped 10 bases and J dropped 3 bases, with 13 bases sitting between them. This CDR3 region has 12 residues. Expressed TCRB transcripts were sequenced, since all the RNA that had been isolated was reverse transcribed. Assay: immunoSEQ multiplex PCR; the TCRdb copy retains only in-frame clones and omits some. The sample consists of hundreds of thousands of clones, 11% to 15% of them appearing once. Sequenced input: naive CD4+ T cells from blood. V usage is TRBV6-5 and J usage is TRBJ2-7; D possibly corresponds to TRBD2 (6 bases). The TCR sequence derives from a man between 18 and 35 years old with type 1 diabetes. The CDR3 region is CATRASDYEQYF. For the CDR3, the DNA is TGTGCCACCCGCGCTAGCGACTACGAGCAGTACTTC.